This entry lists 18 T cell receptor beta chains sequenced from one sample in a study of cytotoxic CD8 clonotypes in ibrutinib-treated CLL. Sequenced by immunoSEQ multiplex PCR; TCRdb stores in-frame clones only, minus some. Here the sample spans 130,000 to 150,000 clones, under 95% being singletons. This specimen was PBMCs, taken after 12 months of ibrutinib treatment. The receptors here all came from a human donor with chronic lymphocytic leukemia.

J is TRBJ2-7 and V is TRBV27, with 10 bases aligning to TRBD2. The CDR3 totals 15 residues. J was trimmed by 3 bases and V by 6 bases; bases with no gene match: 8. CDR1 is MNHEY, CDR2 SMNVEV, per germline (reference sequence). CDR3 in DNA: TGTGCCAGCAGCCGTGTCCGGACTAGCGGCTACGAGCAGTACTTC. It yields the protein CASSRVRTSGYEQYF.

V gene TRBV5-4 combines with J gene TRBJ2-1; D gene unclear. V shed 6 bases and J shed 3 bases, with 7 bases lying between them. This CDR3 region has 12 residues. Germline V CDR1 and CDR2: SGHNT, YYREEE (reference sequence). The CDR3 protein is CASITIYNEQFF. The CDR3 DNA reads TGTGCCAGCATTACGATCTACAATGAGCAGTTCTTC.

V usage is TRBV2 and J usage is TRBJ2-5; D gene unclear. The CDR3 loop spans 13 amino acids. Germline V CDR1 and CDR2: SNHLY, FYNNEI. Trimming left V 6 bases short and J 4 bases short, with 12 bases between. The CDR3 sequence: CASRFGIGETQYF. CDR3 sequence (DNA): TGTGCCAGCAGGTTTGGGATAGGAGAGACCCAGTACTTC. The variable domain in full, with the rest retrieved from reference TRBV2 and TRBJ2-5, is EPEVTQTPSHQVTQMGQEVILRCVPISNHLYFYWYRQILGQKVEFLVSFYNNEISEKSEIFDDQFSVERPDGSNFTLKIRSTKLEDSAMYFCASRFGIGETQYFGPGTRLLVL.

The CDR3 is CASSIPQGWETQYF. CDR3 sequence (DNA): TGTGCCAGCAGTATCCCACAGGGTTGGGAGACCCAGTACTTC. J is TRBJ2-5 and V is TRBV25-1; possible D gene TRBD1, 6 bases. The CDR3 has 14 amino acids. The germline V and J ends were trimmed by 5 bases and 5 bases, with 15 bases remaining between them. Germline CDR1 is MGHDK and CDR2 is SYGVNS.

This chain connects TRBV9 to TRBJ2-7, with 8 bases that match TRBD2. The germline V gene has CDR1 SGDLS and CDR2 YYNGEE. This CDR3 contains 15 residues. V trimming: 4 bases; J trimming: 0 bases; junction bases outside the gene matches: 6. The CDR3 reads CASSPSSGSSYEQYF. DNA of the CDR3: TGTGCCAGCAGCCCCTCGAGCGGGAGCTCCTACGAGCAGTACTTC. Together with reference TRBV9 and TRBJ2-7, the CDR3 gives the full variable domain: DSGVTQTPKHLITATGQRVTLRCSPRSGDLSVYWYQQSLDQGLQFLIQYYNGEERAKGNILERFSAQQFPDLHSELNLSSLELGDSALYFCASSPSSGSSYEQYFGPGTRLTVT.

The count of this clone is one. This chain joins TRBV18 and TRBJ2-7, with D possibly being TRBD1 (5 bases). Germline V gene sequence: CDR1 KGHSH, CDR2 LQKENI. V was shortened by 6 bases and J by 6 bases, with 18 bases between the two germline ends. This CDR3 comprises 14 residues. The CDR3 DNA reads TGTGCCAGCTCTCCTACGTCAGGGTCTCGCGAGCAGTACTTC. Translating gives CASSPTSGSREQYF.

The rearrangement links TRBV27 to TRBJ2-7; a possible D gene is TRBD2 (5 bases). The V end was cut by 3 bases, the J end by 0 bases, with 12 bases between. CDR1 and CDR2 (germline): MNHEY, SMNVEV (reference sequence). This CDR3 contains 15 residues. The CDR3 region is CASSFFSGSSYEQYF. The CDR3 bases are TGTGCCAGCAGTTTTTTCAGCGGTAGCTCCTACGAGCAGTACTTC.

V is TRBV5-6 and J is TRBJ2-7, with no clear D. Deletions cut 4 bases from V and 2 bases from J, with 13 bases between. CDR1 and CDR2 (germline): SGHDT, YYEEEE. The CDR3 contains 14 residues. CDR3 protein: CASSPHEFAYEQYF. CDR3 in DNA: TGTGCCAGCAGCCCCCATGAGTTTGCCTACGAGCAGTACTTC.

This chain uses TRBV7-9 with TRBJ2-7, with a possible D match to TRBD2 (6 bases). Trimming removed 3 bases from V and 6 bases from J, with 15 bases in between. Germline CDR1 and CDR2: SEHNR and FQNEAQ (reference sequence). This CDR3 has 14 amino acids. CDR3 coding DNA: TGTGCCAGCAGCTTCCAAGGAGGGGAAGGCGAGCAGTACTTC. Protein: CASSFQGGEGEQYF.

The rearrangement links TRBV19 to TRBJ2-3; D ambiguous. The germline V gene has CDR1 LNHDA and CDR2 SQIVND (reference sequence). Trimming cost V 4 bases and J 3 bases, with 5 bases left between them. CDR3 length: 12 amino acids. The CDR3 protein is CASSTQTDTQYF. The CDR3 DNA reads as TGTGCCAGTAGTACACAGACAGATACGCAGTATTTT.

CDR3 loop: CASSRTSGRAYEQYF. In nucleotides, the CDR3 is TGTGCCAGCAGTCGGACTAGCGGGAGGGCCTACGAGCAGTACTTC. The chain joins TRBV6-1 to TRBJ2-7; 15 nucleotides match TRBD2. This CDR3 comprises 15 residues. Trimming at V came to 5 bases and at J to 2 bases, leaving 1 base not matched to a gene. Germline V gene sequence: CDR1 MNHNS, CDR2 SASEGT.

The chain links TRBV19 to TRBJ2-1; D uncertain. V was cut by 3 bases and J by 10 bases, with 19 bases left in between. CDR3 size: 15 residues. Germline V CDR1 and CDR2: LNHDA, SQIVND (reference sequence). The CDR3 DNA reads as TGTGCCAGTAGTATCCGGGTGGCGGTGTATCGGGAGCAGTTCTTC. It translates to CASSIRVAVYREQFF.

This clone has just a few counts. The chain has TRBV6-5 and TRBJ2-7, with 8 bases identical to TRBD2. The J segment lost 11 bases and the V segment lost 0 bases, leaving 3 bases of the junction unmatched. Germline assignment: CDR1 MNHEY and CDR2 SVGAGI. The CDR3 sequence is 12 residues long. CDR3 region: CASSYSSGAEYF. CDR3 in DNA: TGTGCCAGCAGTTACTCTAGCGGGGCCGAGTACTTC.

CDR3 protein: CASSEYRRGRGGELFF. CDR3 bases: TGTGCCAGCAGTGAATATAGAAGGGGCAGGGGAGGGGAGCTGTTTTTT. The chain joins TRBV25-1 to TRBJ2-2; perhaps TRBD1 as D (6 bases). The CDR3 is 16 residues long. Germline V gives CDR1 MGHDK, CDR2 SYGVNS. With 0 bases removed from V and 8 bases from J, the gap between germline ends came to 16 bases.

V and J are TRBV11-2 and TRBJ2-5, with D uncertain. Germline CDR1 reads SGHAT; CDR2 reads FQNNGV. The CDR3 is 13 residues long. The germline V and J ends were trimmed by 4 bases and 1 base, with 7 bases remaining between them. The CDR3 reads CASSSNSQETQYF. The DNA for the CDR3 is TGTGCCAGCAGCTCGAATTCCCAAGAGACCCAGTACTTC.

The chain recombines TRBV7-3 with TRBJ2-7; tentatively, D is TRBD2 (6 bases). Deletions cut 5 bases from V and 5 bases from J, with 16 bases between. The CDR3 has 14 amino acids. Germline loops: CDR1 SGHTA, CDR2 FQGTGA. CDR3 protein: CASSPFSSEDEQYF. The CDR3 nucleotides read TGTGCCAGCAGCCCATTCTCTAGCGAGGACGAGCAGTACTTC. The full variable domain, in which reference TRBV7-3 and TRBJ2-7 provide the parts outside the CDR3, is GAGVSQTPSNKVTEKGKYVELRCDPISGHTALYWYRQSLGQGPEFLIYFQGTGAADDSGLPNDRFFAVRPEGSVSTLKIQRTERGDSAVYLCASSPFSSEDEQYFGPGTRLTVT.

The rearrangement uses TRBV5-1 and TRBJ2-5; D is unclear. CDR1 is SGHRS, CDR2 YFSETQ, per germline. There are 13 residues in the CDR3. Trimming removed 0 bases from V and 3 bases from J, with 6 bases in between. CDR3 protein: CASSLGLKETQYF. CDR3 in DNA: TGCGCCAGCAGCTTGGGGCTAAAAGAGACCCAGTACTTC.

This rearrangement joins TRBV7-2 to TRBJ2-7; 9 positions agree with TRBD1. V trimming: 5 bases; J trimming: 1 base; junction bases outside the gene matches: 6. The CDR3 spans 15 residues. Per the germline V gene, CDR1 is SGHTA and CDR2 is FQGNSA. The CDR3: CASSLWTGVSYEQYF. The CDR3 DNA sequence: TGTGCCAGCAGCCTTTGGACAGGGGTATCCTACGAGCAGTACTTC.